These 18 T cell receptor beta chains share one sample of origin, sequenced in a study of T cell responses to AZD1222 COVID-19 vaccine (dated by TCRdb to the early 2020s). This sample's time point label indicates: baseline before first vaccination. The method behind the library was the immunoSEQ multiplex PCR assay. Here the immuneACCESS table is served through TCRdb, limited to in-frame sequences with V and J called. Missing clones are a known gap in these copies; in checked studies unresolved V genes cover under half, and the rest lacks a known reason. The sample yields about 190,000 clones; approximately 91% were counted once. The ten biggest clones cover roughly 0.99% of the sample. Sequencing was performed on peripheral blood, taken on day 0 of AZD1222 vaccination. All receptors come from an adult in good health.

V and J are TRBV29-1 and TRBJ1-3, with no clear D. The germline gives CDR1 SQVTM, CDR2 ANQGSEA. This CDR3 spans 11 amino acids. Trimming took off 6 bases at V and 6 bases at J, with 9 bases between the two ends. The CDR3 here is CSVSTTNTIYF. DNA for the CDR3: TGCAGCGTATCGACGACAAACACCATATATTTT.

The CDR3 sequence is CAITARADPRDTQYF. CDR3 DNA: TGTGCCATCACTGCGCGGGCCGACCCTAGGGATACGCAGTATTTT. V and J are TRBV10-3 and TRBJ2-3; D is perhaps TRBD2 (5 bases). Germline CDR1 is ENHRY and CDR2 is SYGVKD. The V end was cut by 7 bases, the J end by 6 bases, with 20 bases between. The CDR3 is 15 residues long.

V gene TRBV3-1 (or the pseudogene TRBV3-2) combines with J gene TRBJ1-6; D is possibly TRBD1 (6 bases). Germline values: CDR1 LGHDT, CDR2 YNNKEL (reference sequence). The CDR3 is made up of 13 amino acids. The V and J ends lost 7 bases and 7 bases respectively, with 11 bases between them. CDR3 amino acids: CASKTGPNSPLHF. The CDR3, as DNA: TGTGCCAGCAAGACAGGCCCAAATTCACCCCTCCACTTT.

This chain joins TRBV10-3 and TRBJ1-2, with D maybe TRBD1 (5 bases). Germline V lookup: CDR1 ENHRY, CDR2 SYGVKD. V was trimmed by 4 bases and J by 6 bases, leaving 15 bases between them. The CDR3 length is 14 residues. The CDR3: CAISGGLGRDGYTF. CDR3 DNA: TGTGCCATCAGTGGGGGACTTGGGAGGGATGGCTACACCTTC.

The chain employs TRBV19 and TRBJ1-1; 9 positions match TRBD1. The trim removed 3 bases at V and 1 base at J, leaving 3 bases unmatched. This CDR3 is built from 15 residues. Looked up from germline, CDR1 is LNHDA and CDR2 is SQIVND (reference sequence). CDR3 DNA: TGTGCCAGTAGTATCGACAGGGGGAGGAACACTGAAGCTTTCTTT. Its translation: CASSIDRGRNTEAFF.

The rearrangement uses TRBV6-6 and TRBJ1-1; D perhaps matches TRBD1 (5 bases). Germline V gene data show CDR1 as MNHNY and CDR2 as SVGAGI (reference sequence). Trimming removed 5 bases at V and 5 bases at J, with 21 bases between. CDR3 size: 16 residues. The CDR3 DNA is TGTGCCAGCAGTACCCAAAGGACACCCAAACTGACTGAAGCTTTCTTT. It specifies CASSTQRTPKLTEAFF.

V usage is TRBV29-1 and J usage is TRBJ1-1; D unclear. The CDR3 has 11 amino acids. CDR1 is SQVTM and CDR2 is ANQGSEA in the germline V gene. Trimming removed 3 bases from V and 5 bases from J, with 7 bases in between. The CDR3 coding sequence is TGCAGCGTTGAGGATGGAACTGAAGCTTTCTTT. The encoded protein is CSVEDGTEAFF.

The chain joins TRBV2 to TRBJ2-1; no clear D gene. The V gene's germline CDR1 is SNHLY and CDR2 FYNNEI. This CDR3 is 11 amino acids long. Trimming removed 6 bases at V and 3 bases at J, with 3 bases between. This CDR3 is CASRNYNEQFF. CDR3 sequence (DNA): TGTGCCAGCAGAAACTACAATGAGCAGTTCTTC. The full variable domain, its missing parts supplied by reference TRBV2 and TRBJ2-1, is EPEVTQTPSHQVTQMGQEVILRCVPISNHLYFYWYRQILGQKVEFLVSFYNNEISEKSEIFDDQFSVERPDGSNFTLKIRSTKLEDSAMYFCASRNYNEQFFGPGTRLTVL.

The chain combines TRBV2 with TRBJ1-3; D ambiguous. The CDR3 sequence is 15 residues long. Trimming took 1 base from V and 3 from J, leaving 10 bases between them. Germline V gene lookup returns CDR1 SNHLY and CDR2 FYNNEI. The CDR3 DNA reads as TGTGCCAGCAGTGAAGGGCGGGGAGGTGGAAACACCATATATTTT. Protein product: CASSEGRGGGNTIYF.

The chain has TRBV7-9 and TRBJ2-5, with D uncertain. This CDR3 is 17 amino acids long. V was pared by 3 bases and J by 1 base, with 18 bases between. The germline CDR1 and CDR2 sequences are SEHNR and FQNEAQ (reference sequence). CDR3 nucleotide sequence: TGTGCCAGCAGCTTTAAATACAGTACATTTCGCCAAGAGACCCAGTACTTC. Amino acids: CASSFKYSTFRQETQYF.

The rearrangement links TRBV5-1 to TRBJ2-1; TRBD2 aligns across 9 bases. This CDR3 spans 16 amino acids. Germline trimming cut 0 bases from V and 6 bases from J; bases unmatched to any gene: 7. Germline V gene data show CDR1 as SGHRS and CDR2 as YFSETQ. The CDR3 loop reads CASSLAGLAGINEQFF. The CDR3 nucleotides are TGCGCCAGCAGCTTGGCCGGTCTAGCGGGAATCAATGAGCAGTTCTTC.

V is TRBV3-1 (or the pseudogene TRBV3-2) and J is TRBJ1-1; D remains unclear. The CDR3 covers 12 residues. Germline V gives CDR1 LGHDT, CDR2 YNNKEL (reference sequence). Trimming removed 3 bases from V and 3 bases from J, with 5 bases in between. The CDR3 reads CASSHLHTEAFF. Here the CDR3 DNA reads TGTGCCAGCAGCCATTTACACACTGAAGCTTTCTTT.

This clone came up once. The chain employs TRBV5-1 and TRBJ2-7; tentative D call: TRBD1 (5 bases). Germline lookup yields CDR1 SGHRS and CDR2 YFSETQ. With 4 bases removed from V and 3 bases from J, the gap between germline ends came to 11 bases. This CDR3 region has 13 residues. CDR3 nucleotides: TGCGCCAGCAGCCACGACAGCAACTACGAGCAGTACTTC. Residues: CASSHDSNYEQYF.

The chain couples TRBV9 to TRBJ2-7; a weak D match, TRBD2 (5 bases). V was clipped by 4 bases and J by 3 bases, with 14 bases between them. Germline lookup yields CDR1 SGDLS and CDR2 YYNGEE. This CDR3 spans 14 amino acids. Written as DNA, the CDR3 is TGTGCCAGCAGCCAGAGCTTAGCGAGCTACGAGCAGTACTTC. Translation gives CASSQSLASYEQYF. Full variable domain (missing parts from reference TRBV9 and TRBJ2-7): DSGVTQTPKHLITATGQRVTLRCSPRSGDLSVYWYQQSLDQGLQFLIQYYNGEERAKGNILERFSAQQFPDLHSELNLSSLELGDSALYFCASSQSLASYEQYFGPGTRLTVT.

This clone has a count of ten or more. The V and J genes are TRBV6-5 and TRBJ1-2; no firm D call. This CDR3 is built from 14 residues. Germline V CDR1 and CDR2: MNHEY, SVGAGI. V dropped 8 bases and J dropped 0 bases, with 13 bases sitting between them. The chain's CDR3 is CASGRQPANYGYTF. In DNA form, the CDR3 reads TGTGCCAGCGGCCGACAACCCGCTAACTATGGCTACACCTTC.

This clone was counted once. The V and J genes are TRBV11-2 and TRBJ2-7; TRBD1 aligns across 8 bases. The germline V gene has CDR1 SGHAT and CDR2 FQNNGV. CDR3 length: 18 amino acids. V was clipped by 4 bases and J by 6 bases; unmatched bases: 20. The CDR3 loop reads CASSSIQDRGSRRGEQYF. CDR3 coding DNA: TGTGCCAGCAGCTCCATCCAAGACAGGGGATCTCGACGGGGCGAGCAGTACTTC.

Many counts were recorded for this clone. V and J are TRBV4-1 and TRBJ2-7; no clear D. Deletions cut 0 bases from V and 3 bases from J, with 12 bases between. The V gene's germline CDR1 is MGHRA and CDR2 YSYEKL. This CDR3 has 15 residues. The CDR3 protein is CASSQEVERHYEQYF. Written as DNA, the CDR3 is TGCGCCAGCAGCCAAGAAGTGGAAAGGCACTACGAGCAGTACTTC.

The CDR3 DNA sequence: TGCGCCAGCAGCCTGGTCAGGACAGCTTACAATGAGCAGTTCTTC. Protein: CASSLVRTAYNEQFF. The rearrangement uses TRBV5-1 and TRBJ2-1; perhaps TRBD1 as D (6 bases). V was trimmed by 4 bases and J by 4 bases, leaving 15 bases between them. The CDR3 consists of 15 residues. Germline V CDR1 and CDR2: SGHRS, YFSETQ.